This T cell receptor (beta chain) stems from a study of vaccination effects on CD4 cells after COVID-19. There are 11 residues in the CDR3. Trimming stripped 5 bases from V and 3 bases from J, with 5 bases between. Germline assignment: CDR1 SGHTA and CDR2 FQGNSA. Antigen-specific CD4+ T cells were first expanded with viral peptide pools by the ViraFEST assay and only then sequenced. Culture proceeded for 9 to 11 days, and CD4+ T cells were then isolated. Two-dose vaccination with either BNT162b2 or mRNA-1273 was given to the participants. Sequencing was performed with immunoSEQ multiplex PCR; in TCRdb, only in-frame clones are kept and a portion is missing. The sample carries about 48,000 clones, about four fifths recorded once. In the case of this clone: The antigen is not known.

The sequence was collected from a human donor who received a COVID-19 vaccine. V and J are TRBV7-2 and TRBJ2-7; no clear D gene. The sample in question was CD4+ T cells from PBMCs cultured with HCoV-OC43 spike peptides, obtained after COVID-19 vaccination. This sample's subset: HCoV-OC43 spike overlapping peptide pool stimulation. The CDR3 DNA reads TGTGCCAGCAGCGTCCACTACGAGCAGTACTTC. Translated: CASSVHYEQYF.